This T cell receptor (beta chain) was captured by sequencing in a study of T cell responses to AZD1222 COVID-19 vaccine. Study in general: Pooled in the analysis were second doses at about 4 or about 12 weeks. The study's findings and limits: Unmutated regions of variants are reportedly targeted by nearly half of spike-specific TCRs. Two AZD1222 doses significantly raised spike-specific TCR breadth and depth over controls.

This clone was seen just once. No antigen is known for it. Produced via immunoSEQ multiplex PCR; TCRdb's table is partial and in-frame only. The sample contains over 100,000 clones, roughly nine tenths of which appear only once. CDR3 length equals 15 residues. The V gene lost 5 bases and the J gene lost 3 bases, with 13 bases spanning the gap. The germline V gene encodes CDR1 SGHTA and CDR2 FQGTGA. The receptor was derived from an adult in good health. The sequencing here drew on peripheral blood, taken on day 0 of AZD1222 vaccination. V usage is TRBV7-3 and J usage is TRBJ2-2; D is perhaps TRBD2 (6 bases). CDR3 in DNA: TGTGCCAGCAGCCCCCTGGGCGGGGACACCGGGGAGCTGTTTTTT. It codes for CASSPLGGDTGELFF.